Listed below are T cell receptor beta chains from one sample, sequenced in a study of T cell responses to AZD1222 COVID-19 vaccine. Libraries were prepared by immunoSEQ multiplex PCR; TCRdb keeps only in-frame clonotypes and omits some of them. The sample contains some 150,000 clones, approximately 90% of which appear only once. The material was peripheral blood, obtained 28 days after the second dose of the MenACWY control vaccine. The receptors were gathered from an adult who received the MenACWY meningococcal vaccine as a control. Both conserved end residues are part of each CDR3. D genes are given only for firm matches. The size of a clone is reported for some rows only, either as once, few or many, or as a class for expanded clones.

abundance: NA; j_gene: TRBJ1-2; d_gene: TRBD1; v_gene: TRBV5-1; CDR3aa: CASSKILQGSYGYTF; CDR3nt: TGCGCCAGCAGCAAGATCCTACAGGGGAGCTATGGCTACACCTTC
abundance: once; j_gene: TRBJ1-2; d_gene: TRBD1; v_gene: TRBV10-3; CDR3aa: CAISRIRTGTDINYGYTF; CDR3nt: TGTGCCATCAGTCGAATTCGTACCGGGACAGATATTAACTATGGCTACACCTTC
abundance: NA; j_gene: TRBJ2-3; d_gene: NA; v_gene: TRBV28; CDR3aa: CASTIPRGPTDTQYF; CDR3nt: TGTGCCAGCACAATCCCTAGAGGACCCACAGATACGCAGTATTTT
abundance: NA; j_gene: TRBJ1-2; d_gene: TRBD1; v_gene: TRBV7-2; CDR3aa: CASRIGTGYNYGYTF; CDR3nt: TGTGCCAGCAGAATCGGGACAGGGTATAACTATGGCTACACCTTC
abundance: NA; j_gene: TRBJ2-5; d_gene: TRBD1; v_gene: TRBV28; CDR3aa: CASRETGGRETQYF; CDR3nt: TGTGCCAGCAGGGAAACAGGGGGCAGGGAGACCCAGTACTTC
abundance: few; j_gene: TRBJ1-1; d_gene: NA; v_gene: TRBV6-5; CDR3aa: CASSGGGQGDTEAFF; CDR3nt: TGTGCCAGCAGCGGGGGGGGGCAGGGTGACACTGAAGCTTTCTTT
abundance: once; j_gene: TRBJ2-2; d_gene: NA; v_gene: TRBV30; CDR3aa: CAWSLSTGELFF; CDR3nt: TGTGCCTGGAGCCTCTCAACCGGGGAGCTGTTTTTT
abundance: NA; j_gene: TRBJ2-2; d_gene: NA; v_gene: TRBV7-2; CDR3aa: CASTLDAMSGELFF; CDR3nt: TGTGCCAGCACCCTGGACGCTATGTCCGGGGAGCTGTTTTTT
abundance: few; j_gene: TRBJ1-1; d_gene: TRBD1; v_gene: TRBV9; CDR3aa: CASSVAPGGFTEAFF; CDR3nt: TGTGCCAGCAGCGTAGCCCCAGGGGGCTTCACTGAAGCTTTCTTT
abundance: NA; j_gene: TRBJ1-2; d_gene: NA; v_gene: TRBV24-1; CDR3aa: CATSDNSAGNYGYTF; CDR3nt: TGTGCCACCAGTGATAATTCTGCCGGAAACTATGGCTACACCTTC
abundance: NA; j_gene: TRBJ2-2; d_gene: NA; v_gene: TRBV20-1; CDR3aa: CSARDSGELFF; CDR3nt: TGCAGTGCTAGAGATTCCGGGGAGCTGTTTTTT
abundance: NA; j_gene: TRBJ2-7; d_gene: TRBD2; v_gene: TRBV7-3; CDR3aa: CASSPRLAGVSEQYF; CDR3nt: TGTGCCAGCAGCCCTCGACTAGCGGGAGTAAGCGAGCAGTACTTC
abundance: NA; j_gene: TRBJ1-5; d_gene: NA; v_gene: TRBV7-2; CDR3aa: CASSFGWIYQPQHF; CDR3nt: TGTGCCAGCAGCTTTGGGTGGATTTATCAGCCCCAGCATTTT
abundance: NA; j_gene: TRBJ1-2; d_gene: NA; v_gene: TRBV5-4; CDR3aa: CASSLPGDPHYGYTF; CDR3nt: TGTGCCAGCAGCCTACCTGGCGACCCTCACTATGGCTACACCTTC
abundance: once; j_gene: TRBJ1-2; d_gene: NA; v_gene: TRBV6-5; CDR3aa: CAAAVGALWGYTF; CDR3nt: TGTGCCGCCGCCGTGGGGGCCCTATGGGGCTACACCTTC
abundance: NA; j_gene: TRBJ2-7; d_gene: NA; v_gene: TRBV15; CDR3aa: CATSRDLRGSNYYEQYF; CDR3nt: TGTGCCACCAGCAGAGATCTTCGGGGGAGCAACTACTACGAGCAGTACTTC
abundance: NA; j_gene: TRBJ2-3; d_gene: TRBD1; v_gene: TRBV10-3; CDR3aa: CAITETGFGGTDTQYF; CDR3nt: TGTGCCATCACCGAGACAGGGTTCGGTGGCACAGATACGCAGTATTTT
abundance: NA; j_gene: TRBJ2-2; d_gene: TRBD1; v_gene: TRBV18; CDR3aa: CASSPRGQGNTGELFF; CDR3nt: TGTGCCAGCTCACCACGCGGACAGGGGAACACCGGGGAGCTGTTTTTT
abundance: NA; j_gene: TRBJ2-7; d_gene: NA; v_gene: TRBV19; CDR3aa: CASSIQGAYEQYF; CDR3nt: TGTGCCAGTAGTATTCAGGGAGCCTACGAGCAGTACTTC
abundance: NA; j_gene: TRBJ1-1; d_gene: NA; v_gene: TRBV15; CDR3aa: CATSGNRPAEAFF; CDR3nt: TGTGCCACCAGCGGGAACAGGCCAGCTGAAGCTTTCTTT
abundance: few; j_gene: TRBJ1-2; d_gene: TRBD1; v_gene: TRBV19; CDR3aa: CASSIGQGYGYTF; CDR3nt: TGTGCCAGTAGTATCGGACAGGGCTATGGCTACACCTTC
abundance: NA; j_gene: TRBJ2-1; d_gene: TRBD2; v_gene: TRBV25-1; CDR3aa: CASSEYLPGTSVVNEQFF; CDR3nt: TGTGCCAGCAGTGAATATTTGCCCGGGACTAGCGTTGTGAATGAGCAGTTCTTC
abundance: NA; j_gene: TRBJ2-1; d_gene: NA; v_gene: TRBV18; CDR3aa: CASSPRKGFGSYNEQFF; CDR3nt: TGTGCCAGCTCACCACGGAAAGGGTTCGGCTCCTACAATGAGCAGTTCTTC
abundance: NA; j_gene: TRBJ2-2; d_gene: NA; v_gene: TRBV19; CDR3aa: CASRPDRSNTGELFF; CDR3nt: TGTGCCAGTAGACCGGACAGATCGAACACCGGGGAGCTGTTTTTT
abundance: NA; j_gene: TRBJ1-6; d_gene: TRBD1; v_gene: TRBV2; CDR3aa: CASSGGQLVTSPLHF; CDR3nt: TGTGCCAGCTCAGGGGGGCAACTCGTTACCTCACCCCTCCACTTT
abundance: NA; j_gene: TRBJ2-3; d_gene: NA; v_gene: TRBV3-1/TRBV3-2; CDR3aa: CASRLGGSTDTQYF; CDR3nt: TGTGCCAGCAGGCTAGGGGGTAGCACAGATACGCAGTATTTT
abundance: few; j_gene: TRBJ2-7; d_gene: TRBD2; v_gene: TRBV5-1; CDR3aa: CASTLRTSGSSYEQYF; CDR3nt: TGCGCCAGCACCCTCCGGACTAGCGGGTCCTCCTACGAGCAGTACTTC
abundance: NA; j_gene: TRBJ2-5; d_gene: TRBD2; v_gene: TRBV19; CDR3aa: CASSITLAGGPGETQYF; CDR3nt: TGTGCCAGTAGTATCACGCTAGCGGGAGGGCCTGGTGAGACCCAGTACTTC
abundance: NA; j_gene: TRBJ1-6; d_gene: NA; v_gene: TRBV6-5; CDR3aa: CASAQGPPNNSPLHF; CDR3nt: TGTGCCAGCGCACAGGGACCCCCTAATAATTCACCCCTCCACTTT
abundance: NA; j_gene: TRBJ2-7; d_gene: NA; v_gene: TRBV27; CDR3aa: CASSPKVVYEQYF; CDR3nt: TGTGCCAGCAGTCCGAAGGTGGTCTACGAGCAGTACTTC
abundance: NA; j_gene: TRBJ1-1; d_gene: NA; v_gene: TRBV2; CDR3aa: CASLRSDTEAFF; CDR3nt: TGTGCCAGCCTCCGTTCGGACACTGAAGCTTTCTTT
abundance: NA; j_gene: TRBJ1-4; d_gene: NA; v_gene: TRBV5-1; CDR3aa: CASRVTGLSNEKLFF; CDR3nt: TGCGCCAGCCGAGTCACAGGACTCTCTAATGAAAAACTGTTTTTT
abundance: NA; j_gene: TRBJ2-3; d_gene: NA; v_gene: TRBV14; CDR3aa: CASRRDGLGATQYF; CDR3nt: TGTGCCAGCAGACGGGACGGTCTGGGGGCTACGCAGTATTTT
abundance: once; j_gene: TRBJ1-4; d_gene: NA; v_gene: TRBV19; CDR3aa: CASSQATGPNEKLFF; CDR3nt: TGTGCCAGTAGCCAGGCCACGGGGCCCAATGAAAAACTGTTTTTT
abundance: NA; j_gene: TRBJ1-3; d_gene: NA; v_gene: TRBV20-1; CDR3aa: CSASWDRNTIYF; CDR3nt: TGCAGTGCTAGTTGGGACCGAAACACCATATATTTT
abundance: NA; j_gene: TRBJ2-7; d_gene: NA; v_gene: TRBV11-2; CDR3aa: CASSLMLLAVKGEQYF; CDR3nt: TGTGCCAGCAGCTTAATGTTGTTGGCAGTAAAAGGGGAGCAGTACTTC
abundance: few; j_gene: TRBJ1-5; d_gene: NA; v_gene: TRBV10-2; CDR3aa: CASRQGGYNQPQHF; CDR3nt: TGCGCCAGCAGACAGGGAGGGTATAATCAGCCCCAGCATTTT
abundance: NA; j_gene: TRBJ1-5; d_gene: NA; v_gene: TRBV18; CDR3aa: CASSPVTGNSNQPQHF; CDR3nt: TGTGCCAGCTCACCAGTTACAGGGAATAGCAATCAGCCCCAGCATTTT
abundance: NA; j_gene: TRBJ2-2; d_gene: NA; v_gene: TRBV21-1; CDR3aa: CASSGMGLEIGFGELFF; CDR3nt: TGTGCCAGCAGCGGAATGGGACTAGAAATAGGGTTCGGGGAGCTGTTTTTT
abundance: NA; j_gene: TRBJ2-7; d_gene: NA; v_gene: TRBV6-2/TRBV6-3; CDR3aa: CASSYSMLLGHSSYEQYF; CDR3nt: TGTGCCAGCAGTTACTCCATGCTCTTGGGACATAGCTCCTACGAGCAGTACTTC
abundance: NA; j_gene: TRBJ2-7; d_gene: TRBD2; v_gene: TRBV7-2; CDR3aa: CASSFTSGNYEQYF; CDR3nt: TGTGCCAGCAGCTTCACTAGCGGGAATTACGAGCAGTACTTC
abundance: once; j_gene: TRBJ1-1; d_gene: NA; v_gene: TRBV5-6; CDR3aa: CASSLGHSNTEAFF; CDR3nt: TGTGCCAGCAGCTTGGGACATTCGAACACTGAAGCTTTCTTT
abundance: NA; j_gene: TRBJ1-1; d_gene: NA; v_gene: TRBV27; CDR3aa: CASSFARGTEAFF; CDR3nt: TGTGCCAGCAGTTTCGCCAGGGGCACTGAAGCTTTCTTT
abundance: NA; j_gene: TRBJ2-1; d_gene: TRBD2; v_gene: TRBV5-1; CDR3aa: CASREASGTYNEQFF; CDR3nt: TGCGCCAGCAGGGAGGCTAGCGGTACCTACAATGAGCAGTTCTTC
abundance: NA; j_gene: TRBJ2-1; d_gene: NA; v_gene: TRBV6-5; CDR3aa: CASTLADEQFF; CDR3nt: TGTGCCAGCACTTTAGCTGATGAGCAGTTCTTC
abundance: NA; j_gene: TRBJ2-5; d_gene: NA; v_gene: TRBV3-1/TRBV3-2; CDR3aa: CASSQDLGRQETQYF; CDR3nt: TGTGCCAGCAGCCAAGATTTGGGAAGACAAGAGACCCAGTACTTC
abundance: NA; j_gene: TRBJ2-7; d_gene: NA; v_gene: TRBV7-2; CDR3aa: CASSKGPGQQYEQYF; CDR3nt: TGTGCCAGCAGCAAAGGCCCAGGACAGCAATACGAGCAGTACTTC
abundance: NA; j_gene: TRBJ2-7; d_gene: NA; v_gene: TRBV28; CDR3aa: CASSFSGEDYEQYF; CDR3nt: TGTGCCAGCAGTTTTTCCGGGGAAGACTACGAGCAGTACTTC
abundance: NA; j_gene: TRBJ2-1; d_gene: TRBD2; v_gene: TRBV28; CDR3aa: CASSLASGRSGDEQFF; CDR3nt: TGTGCCAGCAGTTTGGCTAGCGGGAGAAGTGGCGATGAGCAGTTCTTC